This T cell receptor beta chain was captured by sequencing in a study of T cell repertoires in aging, cancer and after chemotherapy. Multiplex touch-down PCR with TRB-A/B primers amplified rearranged V-D-J TRB sequences. Each CDR3 protein gets one entry after TCRdb re-called the multiplex PCR reads with MiXCR. The sample records roughly 3,100 distinct CDR3 sequences, less than 25% being singletons. Study-wide results and caveats: Healthy donors lost TCR diversity with age mainly through richness, cancer patients through richness and evenness. Median generation probability rose over the chemotherapy interval in each cancer cohort, suggesting rebound thymic output. Age-matched healthy donors had significantly more diverse, less clonal blood TCR repertoires than untreated cancer patients.

Germline V gene sequence: CDR1 LNHDA, CDR2 SQIVND (reference sequence). The CDR3 consists of 15 residues. Trimming cost V 3 bases and J 8 bases, with 16 bases left between them. This clonotype is labeled as medium-sized. The antigen is not known. Amplification of TCR beta used genomic DNA extracted from peripheral blood. The sample consisted of blood. This TCR came from a human donor with a solid tumor. The V and J genes are TRBV19 and TRBJ1-4, with a weak D call TRBD1 (6 bases). CDR3 DNA sequence: TGTGCCAGTAGTATTTTTGGGGGCACGGTGGAAAAACTGTTTTTT. As protein: CASSIFGGTVEKLFF.